Listed below are T cell receptor beta chains from one sample, sequenced in a study of human T cells and chemical hapten exposure. MiXCR was run by TCRdb on the RACE reads, yielding one entry per CDR3 protein. The profile covers 210,000 or so distinct CDR3 sequences, with more than 20% appearing a single time and over 2% taken by the ten largest. Source: whole blood, taken in connection with sensitization to the hapten diphenylcyclopropenone (DPC). Source of these receptors: a woman between 35 and 50 years old with alopecia areata. Some clones in this sample may be carry-over from other donors' samples. Both conserved end residues are part of each CDR3. A D gene is named only where the DNA matches it firmly. The size of a clone is reported for some rows only, either as once, few or many, or as a class for expanded clones.

V gene: TRBV5-1; J gene: TRBJ1-2; D gene: -; CDR3 length: 14; clone size: -; CDR3 DNA: TGCGCCAGCAGCTTGTTTGGGGCGGACTATGGCTACACCTTC; CDR3 protein: CASSLFGADYGYTF
V gene: TRBV9; J gene: TRBJ2-1; D gene: TRBD1; CDR3 length: 15; clone size: -; CDR3 DNA: TGTGCCAGCAACCGACAGGGGGCCAGGTCCGATGAGCAGTTCTTC; CDR3 protein: CASNRQGARSDEQFF
V gene: TRBV6-5; J gene: TRBJ1-4; D gene: -; CDR3 length: 16; clone size: few; CDR3 DNA: TGTGCCAGCAGTCCGATTGGGGACACAACTAATGAAAAACTGTTTTTT; CDR3 protein: CASSPIGDTTNEKLFF
V gene: TRBV6-5; J gene: TRBJ1-4; D gene: TRBD1; CDR3 length: 15; clone size: -; CDR3 DNA: TGTGCCAGCAGTCCGGGACAGGGCCTTAATGAAAAACTGTTTTTT; CDR3 protein: CASSPGQGLNEKLFF
V gene: TRBV27; J gene: TRBJ2-7; D gene: TRBD2; CDR3 length: 16; clone size: -; CDR3 DNA: TGTGCCAGCAGTAGAGAGACTAGCGAGAGCGCGTACGAGCAGTACTTC; CDR3 protein: CASSRETSESAYEQYF
V gene: TRBV7-2; J gene: TRBJ2-7; D gene: TRBD2; CDR3 length: 15; clone size: few; CDR3 DNA: TGTGCCAGCAGCTTAAGCGGGATTCCCTCCTACGAGCAGTACTTC; CDR3 protein: CASSLSGIPSYEQYF
V gene: TRBV6-1; J gene: TRBJ2-2; D gene: TRBD2; CDR3 length: 15; clone size: few; CDR3 DNA: TGTGCCAGTCTAGCGGGAAGTGCGAACACCGGGGAGCTGTTTTTT; CDR3 protein: CASLAGSANTGELFF
V gene: TRBV25-1; J gene: TRBJ1-4; D gene: -; CDR3 length: 17; clone size: -; CDR3 DNA: TGTGCCAGCAGTGACCCCCGGACAGTTGCAACTAATGAAAAACTGTTTTTT; CDR3 protein: CASSDPRTVATNEKLFF
V gene: TRBV7-2; J gene: TRBJ1-2; D gene: -; CDR3 length: 13; clone size: -; CDR3 DNA: TGTGCCAGCAGCTCTGGACGGACCTATGGCTACACCTTC; CDR3 protein: CASSSGRTYGYTF
V gene: TRBV7-9; J gene: TRBJ2-5; D gene: -; CDR3 length: 14; clone size: once; CDR3 DNA: TGTGCCAGCAGCTTAGTAGGAGTCCAAGAGACCCAGTACTTC; CDR3 protein: CASSLVGVQETQYF
V gene: TRBV6-6; J gene: TRBJ2-1; D gene: TRBD2; CDR3 length: 16; clone size: -; CDR3 DNA: TGTGCCAGCAGTCCCTCAAGCGGGAGCTCCTACAATGAGCAGTTCTTC; CDR3 protein: CASSPSSGSSYNEQFF
V gene: TRBV20-1; J gene: TRBJ2-5; D gene: TRBD1; CDR3 length: 12; clone size: many; CDR3 DNA: TGCAGTGCTCCTGACAGGGGGGAGACCCAGTACTTC; CDR3 protein: CSAPDRGETQYF
V gene: TRBV20-1; J gene: TRBJ2-7; D gene: -; CDR3 length: 13; clone size: many; CDR3 DNA: TGCAGTGCTAGAGACGGGACACCTTACGAGCAGTACTTC; CDR3 protein: CSARDGTPYEQYF
V gene: TRBV6-2/TRBV6-3; J gene: TRBJ2-1; D gene: TRBD2; CDR3 length: 17; clone size: few; CDR3 DNA: TGTGCCAGCAGCATCCTACGGACTAGCGGGAGTAGGGATGAGCAGTTCTTC; CDR3 protein: CASSILRTSGSRDEQFF
V gene: TRBV20-1; J gene: TRBJ2-4; D gene: -; CDR3 length: 13; clone size: many; CDR3 DNA: TGCAGTACTAGCCGGGACCACAAAAACATTCAGTACTTC; CDR3 protein: CSTSRDHKNIQYF
V gene: TRBV12-3/TRBV12-4; J gene: TRBJ2-3; D gene: TRBD1; CDR3 length: 14; clone size: few; CDR3 DNA: TGTGCCAGCAGTTCGGACAGGGGGGCCCTTACGCAGTATTTT; CDR3 protein: CASSSDRGALTQYF
V gene: TRBV6-5; J gene: TRBJ1-4; D gene: -; CDR3 length: 12; clone size: -; CDR3 DNA: TGTGCCAGCAGCCCCGTGGCAGGAAAACTGTTTTTT; CDR3 protein: CASSPVAGKLFF
V gene: TRBV7-9; J gene: TRBJ2-7; D gene: -; CDR3 length: 13; clone size: -; CDR3 DNA: TGTGCCAGCAGCTTAGCGGCAGGGTACGAGCAGTACTTC; CDR3 protein: CASSLAAGYEQYF
V gene: TRBV28; J gene: TRBJ2-1; D gene: -; CDR3 length: 15; clone size: few; CDR3 DNA: TGTGCCAGCATCCCGGGATTCCCCGACTACAATGAGCAGTTCTTC; CDR3 protein: CASIPGFPDYNEQFF
V gene: TRBV12-3/TRBV12-4; J gene: TRBJ2-4; D gene: -; CDR3 length: 14; clone size: few; CDR3 DNA: TGTGCCAGCAGTCCCAAGGGGGCCAAAAACATTCAGTACTTC; CDR3 protein: CASSPKGAKNIQYF
V gene: TRBV4-1; J gene: TRBJ2-7; D gene: -; CDR3 length: 14; clone size: -; CDR3 DNA: TGCGCCAGCAGCCAAGTCGACGACATATACGAGCAGTACTTC; CDR3 protein: CASSQVDDIYEQYF
V gene: TRBV2; J gene: TRBJ2-7; D gene: -; CDR3 length: 14; clone size: -; CDR3 DNA: TGTGCCAGCAGTGAAGCGCTCACGAGCTACGAGCAGTACTTC; CDR3 protein: CASSEALTSYEQYF
V gene: TRBV7-7; J gene: TRBJ2-3; D gene: TRBD2; CDR3 length: 18; clone size: -; CDR3 DNA: TGTGCTAGCAGCTCCGGGACTAGCGGACCGTCTAGCACAGATACGCAGTATTTT; CDR3 protein: CASSSGTSGPSSTDTQYF
V gene: TRBV7-9; J gene: TRBJ1-2; D gene: -; CDR3 length: 14; clone size: many; CDR3 DNA: TGTGCCAGCGGGACGGCAAATCTAAGGGGTGGCTACACCTTC; CDR3 protein: CASGTANLRGGYTF
V gene: TRBV29-1; J gene: TRBJ2-1; D gene: -; CDR3 length: 16; clone size: few; CDR3 DNA: TGCAGCGTTGAAGATCGGCTCGCTAACCTTTACAATGAGCAGTTCTTC; CDR3 protein: CSVEDRLANLYNEQFF
V gene: TRBV11-2; J gene: TRBJ2-4; D gene: -; CDR3 length: 18; clone size: few; CDR3 DNA: TGTGCCAGCAGCTTACTGGGACCACGTACCTTAGCCAAAAACATTCAGTACTTC; CDR3 protein: CASSLLGPRTLAKNIQYF
V gene: TRBV9; J gene: TRBJ2-1; D gene: -; CDR3 length: 15; clone size: few; CDR3 DNA: TGTGCCAGCAGCGTTGCTAGTGTCCCCTTTTATGAGCAGTTCTTC; CDR3 protein: CASSVASVPFYEQFF
V gene: TRBV6-2/TRBV6-3; J gene: TRBJ2-7; D gene: TRBD1; CDR3 length: 15; clone size: -; CDR3 DNA: TGTGCCAGCAGAGAGGGGGACAGGGGACCCTACGAGCAGTACTTC; CDR3 protein: CASREGDRGPYEQYF
V gene: TRBV2; J gene: TRBJ2-5; D gene: -; CDR3 length: 14; clone size: -; CDR3 DNA: TGTGCCAGCAGTGGAGGGGCCTACCTTGAGACCCAGTACTTC; CDR3 protein: CASSGGAYLETQYF